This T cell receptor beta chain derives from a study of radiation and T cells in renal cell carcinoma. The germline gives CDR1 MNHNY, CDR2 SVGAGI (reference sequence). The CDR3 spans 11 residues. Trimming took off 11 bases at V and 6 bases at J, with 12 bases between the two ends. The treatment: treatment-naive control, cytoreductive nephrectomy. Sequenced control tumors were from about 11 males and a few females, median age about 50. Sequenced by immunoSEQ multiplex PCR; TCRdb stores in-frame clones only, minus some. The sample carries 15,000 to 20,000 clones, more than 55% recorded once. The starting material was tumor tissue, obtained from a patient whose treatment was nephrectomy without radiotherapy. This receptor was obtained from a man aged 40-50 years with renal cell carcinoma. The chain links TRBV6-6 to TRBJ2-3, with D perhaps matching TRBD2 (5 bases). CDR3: CACRGPDTQYF. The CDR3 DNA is TGTGCCTGTCGAGGGCCGGATACGCAGTATTTT.